The rows below give T cell receptor beta chains drawn from one sample of a study of cytomegalovirus exposure and HLA in healthy donors. Only in-frame clones appear in the TCRdb table, and some are missing; sequencing was by immunoSEQ multiplex PCR. The sample holds 150,000 to 200,000 clones; over 80% are singletons and the top ten take 1.5% to 2%. Sequencing was carried out using PBMCs. The receptors were gathered from a man aged 50-60 years in good health and CMV-seronegative. Both conserved end residues are part of each CDR3. D genes are given only for firm matches. Only some rows state a clone size, as once, few, many or a class for expanded clones.

clone_size j_call v_call d_call cdr3_nt cdr3_aa
. TRBJ2-5 TRBV18 . TGTGCCAGCTCACCGGAGGCCCGTCGGGGAGGGACCCAGTACTTC CASSPEARRGGTQYF
. TRBJ2-7 TRBV14 . TGTGCCAGCAGGCCAATGGTCTTGGGAGCCGAGCAGTACTTC CASRPMVLGAEQYF
. TRBJ1-1 TRBV5-1 . TGCGCCAGCAGCCTGATTTCAGGGTTCACTGAAGCTTTCTTT CASSLISGFTEAFF
. TRBJ1-5 TRBV4-2 TRBD1 TGTGCCAGCAGCCACGACCTGGGACAGTCCAATCAGCCCCAGCATTTT CASSHDLGQSNQPQHF
few TRBJ2-2 TRBV5-4 . TGTGCCAGCAGCTTTCTCTCAGGAAACACCGGGGAGCTGTTTTTT CASSFLSGNTGELFF
. TRBJ2-1 TRBV2 TRBD1 TGTGCCAGCAGTACAGTCGACAGGGACAATGAGCAGTTCTTC CASSTVDRDNEQFF
. TRBJ2-7 TRBV28 . TGTGCCAGCAGTTTAGTGACAGATAATTCCTACGAGCAGTACTTC CASSLVTDNSYEQYF
. TRBJ2-7 TRBV30 TRBD2 TGTGCCTGGAGCCGGACTAGCGGGACCTCCTACGAGCAGTACTTC CAWSRTSGTSYEQYF
. TRBJ2-7 TRBV27 TRBD1 TGTGCCAGCAGTTTGGGACAGGGCTTGTACGAGCAGTACTTC CASSLGQGLYEQYF
. TRBJ2-7 TRBV6-5 TRBD2 TGTGCCAGCAGTTACTCAGGCGGGGGGGACTACGAGCAGTACTTC CASSYSGGGDYEQYF
. TRBJ1-2 TRBV4-3 . TGCGCCAGCAGCCACCAGGGGCATGGCTACACCTTC CASSHQGHGYTF
once TRBJ2-7 TRBV6-1 TRBD2 TGTGCCAGCAGTAACATAGCGGGAGGGGGCCCCGAGCAGTACTTC CASSNIAGGGPEQYF
. TRBJ2-5 TRBV7-3 . TGTGCCAGCAGTATGAGGGGGCAAGAGACCCAGTACTTC CASSMRGQETQYF
. TRBJ1-2 TRBV9 TRBD1 TGTGCCAGCAGCGTAGATCCGGGACAGGGCCACTATGGCTACACCTTC CASSVDPGQGHYGYTF
. TRBJ1-3 TRBV7-6 TRBD1 TGTGCCAGCAGGAAATCATTCACAGGGGAAATTGGAAACACCATATATTTT CASRKSFTGEIGNTIYF
. TRBJ2-1 TRBV5-4 TRBD1 TGTGCCAGCAGCCCCCGACAGGGGGTGGGCAATGAGCAGTTCTTC CASSPRQGVGNEQFF
. TRBJ2-5 TRBV5-1 TRBD2 TGCGCCAGCAGCGATGGGACTAGCGGAAGGGAGACCCAGTACTTC CASSDGTSGRETQYF
. TRBJ1-2 TRBV2 TRBD1 TGTGCCAGCAGTGGTGCGACAGGGGGCTATGGCTACACCTTC CASSGATGGYGYTF
. TRBJ1-2 TRBV5-1 . TGCGCCAGCAGCTCGGGGGGGGTAGCAAACTATGGCTACACCTTC CASSSGGVANYGYTF
. TRBJ2-1 TRBV7-2 . TGTGCCAGCAGCTTGGGCGGGTCCTACAATGAGCAGTTCTTC CASSLGGSYNEQFF
. TRBJ2-1 TRBV5-1 TRBD1 TGCGCCAGCAGCTGGGGGACAGGGGTTCGCAATGAGCAGTTCTTC CASSWGTGVRNEQFF
. TRBJ2-5 TRBV30 TRBD2 TGTGCCTGGAATATTGGCACTAGCGGGAGCAGAGAGACCCAGTACTTC CAWNIGTSGSRETQYF
. TRBJ2-2 TRBV28 TRBD1 TGTGCCAGCAGTTACCCGGGACAGGGGAGGGCCGGGGAGCTGTTTTTT CASSYPGQGRAGELFF
. TRBJ2-5 TRBV6-5 . TGTGCCAGCAGTTATGCTTGGACAGTTGGACAAGAGACCCAGTACTTC CASSYAWTVGQETQYF
. TRBJ1-4 TRBV6-1 TRBD1 TGTGCCAGCAGTCCAGGGGGGATGGCTAATGAAAAACTGTTTTTT CASSPGGMANEKLFF